This TCR beta chain was found in a study of blood T cell repertoires in COVID-19. Here immunoSEQ multiplex PCR was the method, and the copy in TCRdb shows in-frame clones only, minus some. The sample includes some 230,000 clones, about four fifths of them seen just once. Source material: peripheral blood. This TCR derives from a woman aged 30 to 39 who had recovered from COVID-19.

The DNA for the CDR3 is TGTGCCAGCAGCCTGGACGGGGGGCGTAATCAGCCCCAGCATTTT. This sequence encodes CASSLDGGRNQPQHF. This chain links TRBV7-9 with TRBJ1-5; D is perhaps TRBD1 (6 bases). Trimming left V 5 bases short and J 4 bases short, with 15 bases between. From germline, CDR1 is SEHNR and CDR2 FQNEAQ (reference sequence). The CDR3 has 15 residues.